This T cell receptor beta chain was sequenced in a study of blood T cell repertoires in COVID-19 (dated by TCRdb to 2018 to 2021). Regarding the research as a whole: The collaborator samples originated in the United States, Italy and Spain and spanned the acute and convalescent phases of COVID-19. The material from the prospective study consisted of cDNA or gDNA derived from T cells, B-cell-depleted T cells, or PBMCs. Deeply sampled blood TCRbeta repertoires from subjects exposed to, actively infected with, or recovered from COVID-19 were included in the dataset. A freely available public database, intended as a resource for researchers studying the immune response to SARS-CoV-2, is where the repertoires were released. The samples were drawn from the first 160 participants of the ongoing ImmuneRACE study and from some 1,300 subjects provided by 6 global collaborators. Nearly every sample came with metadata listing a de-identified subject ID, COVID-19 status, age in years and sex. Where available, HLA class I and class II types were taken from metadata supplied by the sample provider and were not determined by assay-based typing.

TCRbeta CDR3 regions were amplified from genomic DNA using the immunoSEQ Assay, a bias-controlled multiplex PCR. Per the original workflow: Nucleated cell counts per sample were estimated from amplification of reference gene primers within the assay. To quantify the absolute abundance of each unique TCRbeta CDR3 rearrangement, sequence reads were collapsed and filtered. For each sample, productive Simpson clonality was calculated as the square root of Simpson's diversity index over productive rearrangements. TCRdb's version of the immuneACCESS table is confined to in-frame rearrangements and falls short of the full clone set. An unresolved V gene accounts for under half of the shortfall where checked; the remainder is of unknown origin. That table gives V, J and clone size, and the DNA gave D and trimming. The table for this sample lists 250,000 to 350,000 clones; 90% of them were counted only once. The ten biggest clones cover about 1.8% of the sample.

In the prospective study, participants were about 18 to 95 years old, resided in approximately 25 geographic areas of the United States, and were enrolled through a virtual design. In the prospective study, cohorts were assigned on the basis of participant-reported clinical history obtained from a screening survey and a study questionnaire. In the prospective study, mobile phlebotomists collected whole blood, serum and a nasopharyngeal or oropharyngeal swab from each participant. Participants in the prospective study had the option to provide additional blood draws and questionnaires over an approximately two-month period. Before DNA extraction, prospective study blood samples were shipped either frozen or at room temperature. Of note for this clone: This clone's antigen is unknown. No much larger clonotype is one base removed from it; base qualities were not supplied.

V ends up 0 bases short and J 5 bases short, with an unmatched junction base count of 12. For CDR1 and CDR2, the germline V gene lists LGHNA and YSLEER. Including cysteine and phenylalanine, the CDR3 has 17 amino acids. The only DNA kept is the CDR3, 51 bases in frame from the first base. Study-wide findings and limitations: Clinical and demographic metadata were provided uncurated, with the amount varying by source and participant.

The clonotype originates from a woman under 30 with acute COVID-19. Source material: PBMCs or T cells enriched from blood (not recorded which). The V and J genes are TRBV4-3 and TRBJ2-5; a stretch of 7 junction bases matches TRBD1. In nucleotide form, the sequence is TGCGCCAGCAGCCAAGACATTTCTGTCAGGGGGATGGAGACCCAGTACTTC. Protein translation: CASSQDISVRGMETQYF.